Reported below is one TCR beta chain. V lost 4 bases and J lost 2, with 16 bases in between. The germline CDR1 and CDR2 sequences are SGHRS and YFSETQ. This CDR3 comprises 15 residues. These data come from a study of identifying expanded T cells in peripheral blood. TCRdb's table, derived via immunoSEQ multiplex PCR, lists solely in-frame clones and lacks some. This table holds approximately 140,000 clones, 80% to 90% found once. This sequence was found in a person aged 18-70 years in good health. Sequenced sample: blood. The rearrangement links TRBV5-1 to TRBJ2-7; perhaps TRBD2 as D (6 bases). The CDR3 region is CASSPASRRAYEQYF. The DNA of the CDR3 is TGCGCCAGCAGCCCCGCCTCCCGGAGGGCCTACGAGCAGTACTTC. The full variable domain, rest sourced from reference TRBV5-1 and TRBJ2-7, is KAGVTQTPRYLIKTRGQQVTLSCSPISGHRSVSWYQQTPGQGLQFLFEYFSETQRNKGNFPGRFSGRQFSNSRSEMNVSTLELGDSALYLCASSPASRRAYEQYFGPGTRLTVT.